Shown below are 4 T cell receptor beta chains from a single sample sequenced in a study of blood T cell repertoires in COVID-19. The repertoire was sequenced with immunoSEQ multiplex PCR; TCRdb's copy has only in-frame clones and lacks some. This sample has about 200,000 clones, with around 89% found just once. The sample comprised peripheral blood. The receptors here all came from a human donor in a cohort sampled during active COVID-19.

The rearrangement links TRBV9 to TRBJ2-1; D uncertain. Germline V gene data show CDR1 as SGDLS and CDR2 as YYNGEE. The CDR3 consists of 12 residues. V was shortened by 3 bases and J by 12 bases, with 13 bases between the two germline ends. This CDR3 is CASSDLISSQFF. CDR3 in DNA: TGTGCCAGCAGCGACCTAATCTCCTCGCAGTTCTTC.

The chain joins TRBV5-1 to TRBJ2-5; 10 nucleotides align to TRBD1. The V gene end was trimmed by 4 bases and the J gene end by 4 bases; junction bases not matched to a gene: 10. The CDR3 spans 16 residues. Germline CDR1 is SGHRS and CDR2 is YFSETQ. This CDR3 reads CASSRRVTGGGETQYF. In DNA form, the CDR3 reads TGCGCCAGCAGCAGGCGGGTGACAGGGGGCGGAGAGACCCAGTACTTC.

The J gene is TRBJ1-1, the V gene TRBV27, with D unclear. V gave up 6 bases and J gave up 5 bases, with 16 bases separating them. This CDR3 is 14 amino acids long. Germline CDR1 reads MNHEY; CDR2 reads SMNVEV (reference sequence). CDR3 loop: CASSPTRGSTEAFF. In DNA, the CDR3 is TGTGCCAGCAGCCCCACGAGAGGTAGTACTGAAGCTTTCTTT.

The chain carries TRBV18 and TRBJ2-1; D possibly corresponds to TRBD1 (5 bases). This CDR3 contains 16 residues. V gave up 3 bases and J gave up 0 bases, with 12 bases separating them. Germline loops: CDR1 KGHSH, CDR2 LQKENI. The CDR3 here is CASSPLPTASYNEQFF. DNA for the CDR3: TGTGCCAGCTCACCTTTACCGACAGCCTCCTACAATGAGCAGTTCTTC.